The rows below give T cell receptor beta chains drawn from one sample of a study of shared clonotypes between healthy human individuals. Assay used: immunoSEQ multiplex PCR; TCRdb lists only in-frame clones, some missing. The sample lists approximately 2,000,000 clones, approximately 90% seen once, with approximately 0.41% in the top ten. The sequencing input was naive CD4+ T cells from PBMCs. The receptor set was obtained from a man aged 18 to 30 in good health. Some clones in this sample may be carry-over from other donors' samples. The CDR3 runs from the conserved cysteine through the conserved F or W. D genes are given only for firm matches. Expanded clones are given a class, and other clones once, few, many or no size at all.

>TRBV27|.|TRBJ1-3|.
TGTGCCAGCAGTAGGGGCAGCGCTGGAAACACCATATATTTT
CASSRGSAGNTIYF
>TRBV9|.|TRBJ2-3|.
TGTGCCAGCAGCGTACAGTCTAGCACAGATACGCAGTATTTT
CASSVQSSTDTQYF
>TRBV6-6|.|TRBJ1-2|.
TGTGCCAGCAAGTCTAACTATGGCTACACCTTC
CASKSNYGYTF
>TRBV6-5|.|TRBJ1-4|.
TGTGCCAGCAGACCGGGACCGCGTAATGAAAAACTGTTTTTT
CASRPGPRNEKLFF
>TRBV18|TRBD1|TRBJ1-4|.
TGTGCCAGCTCGGGACAGCCTAATGAAAAACTGTTTTTT
CASSGQPNEKLFF
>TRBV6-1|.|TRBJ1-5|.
TGTGCCAGCAGTGAGACGAATAGCAATCAGCCCCAGCATTTT
CASSETNSNQPQHF
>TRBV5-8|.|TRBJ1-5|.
TGTGCCAGCAGCTTGGCAGGGAGGGGCAATCAGCCCCAGCATTTT
CASSLAGRGNQPQHF
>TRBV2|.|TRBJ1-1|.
TGTGCCAGCAGTGTTCTGGGGTACACTGAAGCTTTCTTT
CASSVLGYTEAFF
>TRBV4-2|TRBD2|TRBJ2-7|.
TGTGCCAGCAGCCAAGGAGCGGGAGGGAGGCAGTACTTC
CASSQGAGGRQYF
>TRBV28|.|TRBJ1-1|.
TGTGCCAGCAGTTTAGACGGCGGAGCTTTCTTT
CASSLDGGAFF
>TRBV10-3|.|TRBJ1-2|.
TGTGCCATCAGTGAGCCAGAGGGGCGAAGACTCTATGGCTACACCTTC
CAISEPEGRRLYGYTF
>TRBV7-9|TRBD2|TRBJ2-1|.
TGTGCCAGCAGCTCCTATAGCGGGACGCTCTACAATGAGCAGTTCTTC
CASSSYSGTLYNEQFF
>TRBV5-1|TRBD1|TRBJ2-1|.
TGCGCCAGCAGCTTGACCGTGGGACAGGGGTGGAATGAGCAGTTCTTC
CASSLTVGQGWNEQFF
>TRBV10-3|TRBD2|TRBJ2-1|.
TGTGCCATCAGTGAGCATGGAGCGGGAGTTAACAATGAGCAGTTCTTC
CAISEHGAGVNNEQFF
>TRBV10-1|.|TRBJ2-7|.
TGCGCCAGCAGTGAGGGAGGGACGGGGTCCTACGAGCAGTACTTC
CASSEGGTGSYEQYF
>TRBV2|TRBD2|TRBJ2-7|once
TGTGCCAGCAGTGTTAGCGGGAGTTCGGTCGAGCAGTACTTC
CASSVSGSSVEQYF
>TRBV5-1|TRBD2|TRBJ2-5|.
TGCGCCAGCAGCTTGGCAGCGGGAGCCGTAATGGAGACCCAGTACTTC
CASSLAAGAVMETQYF
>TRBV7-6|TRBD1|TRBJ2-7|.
TGTGCCAGCAGCTTAGCCGAGGGGGCATACGAGCAGTACTTC
CASSLAEGAYEQYF
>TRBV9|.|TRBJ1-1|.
TGTGCCAGCAGCGTAGACCCCCGGTCTGAAGCTTTCTTT
CASSVDPRSEAFF
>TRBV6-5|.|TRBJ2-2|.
TGTGCCAGCAGTTACTCCGGAGCGGAAACCGGGGAGCTGTTTTTT
CASSYSGAETGELFF
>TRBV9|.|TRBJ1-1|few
TGTGCCAGCAGCGTGATGGCAGATACTGAAGCTTTCTTT
CASSVMADTEAFF
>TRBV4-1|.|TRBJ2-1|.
TGCGCCAGCAGCCAAGATCCACTGATCAATGAGCAGTTCTTC
CASSQDPLINEQFF